A single sample gave rise to the 27 T cell receptor beta chains below, sequenced in a study of Ad26.COV2.S vaccination and SARS-CoV-2 variants. Regarding treatment: approximately 18 received Ad26.COV2.S at low or high dose, single or two shots; roughly 5 received placebo; per-sample allocation not given. Day 63 after the first vaccine or placebo injection was the time point for sampling. Libraries were prepared by immunoSEQ multiplex PCR; TCRdb keeps only in-frame clonotypes and omits some of them. The sample holds about 320,000 clones, approximately 80% seen once. The specimen comprised peripheral blood, sampled in a trial of Ad26.COV2.S vaccine versus placebo. The source is a person aged 18-65 years who received the Ad26.COV2.S COVID-19 vaccine or a placebo.

The chain uses TRBV6-6 and TRBJ2-7, with a weak D call TRBD2 (6 bases). This CDR3 has 12 amino acids. V shed 8 bases and J shed 4 bases, with 12 bases lying between them. Germline lookup yields CDR1 MNHNY and CDR2 SVGAGI (reference sequence). The CDR3 region is CASSRSGYEQYF. DNA for the CDR3: TGTGCCAGCTCGAGAAGCGGGTACGAGCAGTACTTC.

The chain links TRBV3-1 (or the pseudogene TRBV3-2) to TRBJ2-2; tentatively, D is TRBD1 (6 bases). CDR1 is LGHDT, CDR2 YNNKEL, per germline (reference sequence). The germline V and J ends were trimmed by 1 base and 3 bases, with 9 bases remaining between them. The CDR3 extends over 15 amino acids. The CDR3 DNA is TGTGCCAGCAGCCAAGGAAGGGGGTACACCGGGGAGCTGTTTTTT. Its protein product is CASSQGRGYTGELFF.

The chain couples TRBV11-2 to TRBJ1-1, with 8 bases aligning to TRBD1. V lost 0 bases and J lost 9; bases outside the gene matches: 0. CDR1 and CDR2 from the germline V gene are SGHAT and FQNNGV. CDR3 length: 12 residues. In nucleotides, the CDR3 is TGTGCCAGCAGCTTAGACAGGGGGCAAGCTTTCTTT. Translating it yields CASSLDRGQAFF. Full variable domain (rest looked up from reference TRBV11-2 and TRBJ1-1): EAGVAQSPRYKIIEKRQSVAFWCNPISGHATLYWYQQILGQGPKLLIQFQNNGVVDDSQLPKDRFSAERLKGVDSTLKIQPAKLEDSAVYLCASSLDRGQAFFGQGTRLTVV.

Regarding this clone: Additional DNA sequences in this sample encode the identical CDR3. The chain is built from TRBV7-3 and TRBJ2-3; D not certain. The CDR3 spans 15 residues. Germline V gene data show CDR1 as SGHTA and CDR2 as FQGTGA. With 1 base removed from V and 1 base from J, the gap between germline ends came to 9 bases. The CDR3 coding sequence is TGTGCCAGCAGCTTAAGTTGGGCAGGCACAGATACGCAGTATTTT. Protein sequence: CASSLSWAGTDTQYF.

The chain employs TRBV7-8 and TRBJ1-2, with D unclear. Per germline, CDR1 SGHVS and CDR2 FQNEAQ. With 5 bases removed from V and 5 bases from J, the gap between germline ends came to 12 bases. The CDR3 has 13 amino acids. In nucleotides, the CDR3 is TGTGCCAGCAGCCCCCAGACTGATTATGGCTACACCTTC. It specifies CASSPQTDYGYTF.

This clone was seen only once. The V gene is TRBV14, the J gene TRBJ1-3; D gene ambiguous. The CDR3 is made up of 11 amino acids. CDR1 is SGHDN and CDR2 is FVKESK in the germline V gene. Trimming removed 1 base at V and 6 bases at J, with 1 base between. The CDR3 sequence is CASSQANTIYF. The CDR3, as DNA: TGTGCCAGCAGCCAAGCAAACACCATATATTTT. Using reference TRBV14 and TRBJ1-3 for the parts outside the CDR3, the full variable domain is EAGVTQFPSHSVIEKGQTVTLRCDPISGHDNLYWYRRVMGKEIKFLLHFVKESKQDESGMPNNRFLAERTGGTYSTLKVQPAELEDSGVYFCASSQANTIYFGEGSWLTVV.

To note about this clone: A junction end diverges from the germline sequence, so it may reflect a read error. The V gene is TRBV2, the J gene TRBJ1-1; possible D gene TRBD1, 6 bases. This CDR3 contains 13 residues. Germline-derived CDR1 and CDR2 are SNHLY and FYNNEI. CDR3 sequence: CASSGTGNPAPHF. The CDR3 DNA sequence: TGTGCCAGCAGTGGAACAGGGAACCCTGCCCCTCACTTT. The full variable domain, its missing parts supplied by reference TRBV2 and TRBJ1-1, is EPEVTQTPSHQVTQMGQEVILRCVPISNHLYFYWYRQILGQKVEFLVSFYNNEISEKSEIFDDQFSVERPDGSNFTLKIRSTKLEDSAMYFCASSGTGNPAPHFGQGTRLTVV.

The genes are TRBV12-3 or TRBV12-4 and TRBJ2-7; 8 bases align to TRBD1. The junction had 1 base not matched to a gene; V was cut back by 4 bases and J by 5 bases. The CDR3 has 12 amino acids. In nucleotides, the CDR3 is TGTGCCAGCAGTTCGACAGGGGACGAGCAGTACTTC. Its protein is CASSSTGDEQYF.

J is TRBJ2-1 and V is TRBV5-4, with TRBD2 as a possible D gene (6 bases). CDR1 and CDR2 (germline): SGHNT, YYREEE (reference sequence). The length of the CDR3 is 16 residues. The V end lost 5 bases, the J end lost 0 bases, and 15 bases lay between the germline ends. The CDR3 nucleotides are TGTGCCAGCAGTTGGGGGAGGCAGAGCTCCTACAATGAGCAGTTCTTC. Residues: CASSWGRQSSYNEQFF.

The chain uses TRBV5-1 and TRBJ1-6, with D possibly TRBD1 on 5 matching bases. The germline gives CDR1 SGHRS, CDR2 YFSETQ. Trimming stripped 5 bases from V and 6 bases from J, with 12 bases between. The CDR3 sequence is 14 residues long. For the CDR3, the DNA is TGCGCCAGCAGGGACACAGGAACTAATTCACCCCTCCACTTT. Its protein is CASRDTGTNSPLHF.

V and J are TRBV27 and TRBJ2-6; D is uncertain. Germline V gene lookup returns CDR1 MNHEY and CDR2 SMNVEV (reference sequence). Trimming removed 5 bases from V and 4 bases from J, with 12 bases in between. The CDR3 runs to 15 residues. Written as DNA, the CDR3 is TGTGCCAGCAGTCCTCAAGGGCTCGGGGCCAACGTCCTGACTTTC. Its translation is CASSPQGLGANVLTF.

V gene TRBV5-6 combines with J gene TRBJ2-7; 12 bases are shared with TRBD1. With V trimmed by 5 bases and J by 5 bases, 5 bases remained unmatched. This CDR3 region has 14 residues. The germline gives CDR1 SGHDT, CDR2 YYEEEE. The chain's CDR3 is CASRYGTGGDEQYF. The CDR3 coding sequence is TGTGCCAGCAGATACGGGACAGGGGGCGACGAGCAGTACTTC.

The chain couples TRBV5-6 to TRBJ2-7, with a possible D match to TRBD1 (6 bases). The CDR3 loop spans 13 amino acids. V was clipped by 4 bases and J by 3 bases, with 11 bases between them. Germline loops: CDR1 SGHDT, CDR2 YYEEEE. CDR3 bases: TGTGCCAGCAGCCTGTTACAGGGCTACGAGCAGTACTTC. Residues: CASSLLQGYEQYF.

The chain couples TRBV12-3 or TRBV12-4 to TRBJ2-2; the D is unclear. The V and J ends lost 5 bases and 5 bases respectively, with 6 bases between them. The CDR3 length is 12 residues. The CDR3 nucleotides are TGTGCCAGCAGTCACACAACCGGGGAGCTGTTTTTT. Its translation is CASSHTTGELFF.

The chain is built from TRBV6-5 and TRBJ1-1; D is possibly TRBD1 (6 bases). Trimming shortened V by 3 bases and J by 8 bases, and 13 bases separated the two germline ends. The CDR3 totals 13 residues. The germline CDR1 and CDR2 sequences are MNHEY and SVGAGI. Written as DNA, the CDR3 is TGTGCCAGCAGTTATAGGGGGGGGGACGAAGCTTTCTTT. Encoded protein: CASSYRGGDEAFF.

This clone was seen only a few times. The J gene is TRBJ1-2, the V gene TRBV6-6; 9 bases fit TRBD1. The CDR3 contains 16 residues. After removal of 7 bases from V and 5 bases from J, the junction contained 14 bases not matched to a gene. Germline-derived CDR1 and CDR2 are MNHNY and SVGAGI (reference sequence). The CDR3 DNA sequence: TGTGCCAGCATAAGGGACAGGGCTCCCGGGGGGTATGGCTACACCTTC. It is translated as CASIRDRAPGGYGYTF.

This clone came up once. J is TRBJ1-1 and V is TRBV5-4, with D possibly being TRBD1 (5 bases). CDR1 and CDR2 (germline): SGHNT, YYREEE (reference sequence). The CDR3 sequence is 16 residues long. The ends were cut back, 2 bases at V and 0 bases at J, with 14 bases in the middle. The DNA of the CDR3 is TGTGCCAGCAGCTTCGCAGGGTCGGGAATGAACACTGAAGCTTTCTTT. It is translated as CASSFAGSGMNTEAFF.

The rearrangement uses TRBV5-1 and TRBJ2-7; TRBD1 or TRBD2 may be the D gene (5 bases each). The CDR3 runs 14 residues. Trimming took 4 bases from V and 1 from J, leaving 12 bases between them. Germline loops: CDR1 SGHRS, CDR2 YFSETQ. The CDR3 sequence: CASSPGGGSYEQYF. The CDR3 nucleotides are TGCGCCAGCAGCCCGGGTGGGGGATCCTACGAGCAGTACTTC.

The chain joins TRBV2 to TRBJ1-1; D unresolved. This CDR3 contains 13 residues. Germline V gene sequence: CDR1 SNHLY, CDR2 FYNNEI. Trimming left V 8 bases short and J 4 bases short, with 14 bases between. This CDR3 is CASRREVGTEAFF. In nucleotides, the CDR3 is TGTGCCAGCCGAAGGGAGGTGGGCACTGAAGCTTTCTTT.

The J gene is TRBJ1-1, the V gene TRBV6-5; the D is unclear. V shed 3 bases and J shed 0 bases, with 11 bases lying between them. This CDR3 region has 15 residues. Germline loops: CDR1 MNHEY, CDR2 SVGAGI. The chain's CDR3 is CASSYFALMNTEAFF. The DNA of the CDR3 is TGTGCCAGCAGTTATTTTGCCCTCATGAACACTGAAGCTTTCTTT.

This rearrangement joins TRBV6-5 to TRBJ2-7; D call uncertain. Germline V gene data show CDR1 as MNHEY and CDR2 as SVGAGI. This CDR3 comprises 13 residues. V was clipped by 7 bases and J by 2 bases, with 12 bases between them. Written as DNA, the CDR3 is TGTGCCAGCACCCTGGAAGGGACCTACGAGCAGTACTTC. Translating it yields CASTLEGTYEQYF.

J is TRBJ2-1 and V is TRBV3-1 (or the pseudogene TRBV3-2), with unresolved D. The CDR3 covers 17 residues. Deletions cut 0 bases from V and 0 bases from J, with 12 bases between. The germline gives CDR1 LGHDT, CDR2 YNNKEL (reference sequence). CDR3 in amino acids: CASSQDLWGSSYNEQFF. The CDR3, as DNA: TGTGCCAGCAGCCAAGATCTCTGGGGAAGCTCCTACAATGAGCAGTTCTTC.

The chain recombines TRBV5-1 with TRBJ2-7; D is perhaps TRBD1 (6 bases). The V end lost 2 bases, the J end lost 4 bases, and 16 bases lay between the germline ends. CDR1 is SGHRS, CDR2 YFSETQ, per germline. The CDR3 is 15 amino acids. CDR3: CASSLQGPPEYEQYF. CDR3 DNA sequence: TGCGCCAGCAGCTTACAGGGTCCCCCTGAGTACGAGCAGTACTTC.

V usage is TRBV28 and J usage is TRBJ1-1; no definite D call. Germline loops: CDR1 MDHEN, CDR2 SYDVKM. V was cut by 6 bases and J by 7 bases, with 9 bases left in between. The CDR3 covers 11 residues. As DNA, the CDR3 is TGTGCCAGCAGGGTGTGGAGTGAAGCTTTCTTT. The encoded protein is CASRVWSEAFF.

The chain couples TRBV3-1 (or the pseudogene TRBV3-2) to TRBJ1-1; no clear D. The V end was cut by 4 bases, the J end by 4 bases, with 10 bases between. CDR3 length: 13 amino acids. CDR1 is LGHDT and CDR2 is YNNKEL in the germline V gene (reference sequence). CDR3 amino acids: CASSRDWGTEAFF. CDR3 nucleotides: TGTGCCAGCAGCCGGGATTGGGGCACTGAAGCTTTCTTT.

This clone was observed a single time. The chain employs TRBV6-5 and TRBJ1-1; 9 bases are shared with TRBD1. Germline CDR1 and CDR2: MNHEY and SVGAGI. The J segment lost 1 base and the V segment lost 6 bases, leaving 6 bases of the junction unmatched. The CDR3 length is 15 residues. The CDR3 DNA follows: TGTGCCAGCAGCGCAGACAGGGGGTGGAACACTGAAGCTTTCTTT. It specifies CASSADRGWNTEAFF.

The chain carries TRBV18 and TRBJ1-2, with 9 positions matching TRBD1. This CDR3 is built from 14 residues. V lost 5 bases and J lost 6; bases outside the gene matches: 7. CDR1 is KGHSH, CDR2 LQKENI, per germline. CDR3 sequence: CASSSTTGGDGYTF. DNA for the CDR3: TGTGCCAGCTCATCGACTACAGGGGGCGATGGCTACACCTTC.